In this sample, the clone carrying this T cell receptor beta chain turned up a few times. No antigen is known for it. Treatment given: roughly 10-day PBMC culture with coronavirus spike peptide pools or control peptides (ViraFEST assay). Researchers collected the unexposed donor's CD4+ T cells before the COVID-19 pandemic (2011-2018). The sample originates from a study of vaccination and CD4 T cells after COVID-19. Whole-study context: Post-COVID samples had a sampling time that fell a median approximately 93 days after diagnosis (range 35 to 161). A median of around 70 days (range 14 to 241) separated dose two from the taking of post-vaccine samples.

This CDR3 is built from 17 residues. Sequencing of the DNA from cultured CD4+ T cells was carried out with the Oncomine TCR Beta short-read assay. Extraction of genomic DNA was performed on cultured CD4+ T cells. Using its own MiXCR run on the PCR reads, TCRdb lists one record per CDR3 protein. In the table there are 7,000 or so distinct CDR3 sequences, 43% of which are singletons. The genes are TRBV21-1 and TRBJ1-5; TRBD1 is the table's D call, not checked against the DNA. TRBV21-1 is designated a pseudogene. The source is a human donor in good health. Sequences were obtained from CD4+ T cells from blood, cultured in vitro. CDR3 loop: CASSNFPPTVSNQPQHF. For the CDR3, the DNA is TGTGCCAGCAGCAATTTCCCCCCCACAGTTAGCAATCAGCCCCAGCATTTT.